This passage covers 8 T cell receptor beta chains from one sample sequenced in a study of blood T cell repertoires in COVID-19. Sequenced by immunoSEQ multiplex PCR; TCRdb stores in-frame clones only, minus some. In the table there are about 98,000 clones, 80% to 85% of which are singletons. Sequencing was performed on peripheral blood. Source of these receptors: a man between 60 and 75 years old with acute or convalescent COVID-19.

The V call is TRBV30, the J call TRBJ1-5, with D tentatively TRBD1 (5 bases). Germline V gives CDR1 GTSNPN, CDR2 SVGIG (reference sequence). The CDR3 has 14 residues. Trimming cost V 7 bases and J 2 bases, with 15 bases left between them. As DNA, the CDR3 is TGTGCCTTCCCCCCGGTAGGGGGCAATCAGCCCCAGCATTTT. Its protein product is CAFPPVGGNQPQHF.

The chain is built from TRBV7-9 and TRBJ2-5; 7 nucleotides agree with TRBD1. The CDR3 has 15 residues. Per germline, CDR1 SEHNR and CDR2 FQNEAQ (reference sequence). The J segment lost 5 bases and the V segment lost 5 bases, leaving 11 bases of the junction unmatched. CDR3 sequence (DNA): TGTGCCAGCAGCCCCGCCGGGGACAGCACGGAGACCCAGTACTTC. It encodes CASSPAGDSTETQYF.

V gene TRBV6-5 combines with J gene TRBJ1-2; 8 bases fit TRBD1. The germline V gene encodes CDR1 MNHEY and CDR2 SVGAGI. The CDR3 length is 15 residues. The trim removed 7 bases at V and 4 bases at J, leaving 11 bases unmatched. CDR3 loop: CASTRVQGGTYGYTF. The CDR3 region has the DNA TGTGCCAGCACCCGGGTACAGGGGGGGACCTATGGCTACACCTTC.

The chain combines TRBV10-1 with TRBJ2-1; 8 bases are shared with TRBD2. The V gene end was trimmed by 4 bases and the J gene end by 9 bases; junction bases not matched to a gene: 5. CDR1 and CDR2 from the germline V gene are WNHNN and SYGVQD (reference sequence). The CDR3 is made up of 13 amino acids. The CDR3, as DNA: TGCGCCAGCAGTGGACTAGCGTTTGGTGAGCAGTTCTTC. It translates to CASSGLAFGEQFF.

This clone was seen a single time. This rearrangement joins TRBV15 to TRBJ1-2; TRBD1 agrees at 7 bases. Germline trimming cut 5 bases from V and 2 bases from J; bases unmatched to any gene: 8. CDR3 length equals 15 residues. In germline, CDR1 is LNHNV, CDR2 YYDKDF (reference sequence). In DNA form, the CDR3 reads TGTGCCACCAGCCCCACCGACAGGGTGAACTATGGCTACACCTTC. It yields the protein CATSPTDRVNYGYTF.

This clone appeared a single time. Given a much more abundant clone one base away, this may be a read error. Here the CDR3 reads CASSPGQGNYGYTF. In nucleotides, the CDR3 is TGTGCCAGCAGCCCGGGACAGGGTAACTATGGCTACACCTTC. V is TRBV28 and J is TRBJ1-2; the match to TRBD1 covers 9 bases. Germline assignment: CDR1 MDHEN and CDR2 SYDVKM. Trimming removed 6 bases from V and 1 base from J; junction bases left unmatched: 3. This CDR3 is built from 14 residues.

J is TRBJ2-7 and V is TRBV7-2; D might be TRBD2 (6 bases). Trimming left V 10 bases short and J 2 bases short, with 18 bases between. Germline CDR1 and CDR2: SGHTA and FQGNSA. This CDR3 has 14 residues. CDR3 nucleotide sequence: TGTGCCACCTCCCGAAATTTAGCGGCCTACGAGCAGTACTTC. This translates into CATSRNLAAYEQYF. The full variable domain, in which reference TRBV7-2 and TRBJ2-7 provide the parts outside the CDR3, is GAGVSQSPSNKVTEKGKDVELRCDPISGHTALYWYRQSLGQGLEFLIYFQGNSAPDKSGLPSDRFSAERTGGSVSTLTIQRTQQEDSAVYLCATSRNLAAYEQYFGPGTRLTVT.

The V and J genes are TRBV6-1 and TRBJ2-1, with D tentatively TRBD2 (5 bases). The CDR3 is made up of 15 amino acids. CDR1 MNHNS and CDR2 SASEGT come from the germline V gene. V dropped 2 bases and J dropped 1 base, with 9 bases sitting between them. The CDR3 spells CASSEHPGSYNEQFF. The CDR3 DNA follows: TGTGCCAGCAGTGAACACCCGGGATCCTACAATGAGCAGTTCTTC.